This is a list of T cell receptor beta chains from one sample in a study of shared T cell receptors in the human thymus. Clones were read by immunoSEQ multiplex PCR, and TCRdb kept only the in-frame ones, dropping some. The data hold about 380,000 clones, with more than 85% observed a single time. The sequencing input was thymocytes. These receptors came from a human donor. Both conserved end residues are part of each CDR3. Fields, in order: V gene, clone size, D gene, J gene, CDR3 protein, CDR3 DNA. D genes are given only for firm matches. For some rows the clone size is stated as once, few or many, or as a class when expanded; others skip it.

V: TRBV30; size: -; D: TRBD2; J: TRBJ2-3; CDR3: CAWIALAGVDTQYF; DNA: TGTGCCTGGATTGCTCTAGCGGGAGTAGATACGCAGTATTTT
V: TRBV5-1; size: once; D: -; J: TRBJ2-5; CDR3: CASRPGTYQETQYF; DNA: TGCGCCAGCAGGCCCGGGACGTATCAAGAGACCCAGTACTTC
V: TRBV6-4; size: -; D: -; J: TRBJ2-1; CDR3: CASSAMPRGRRNEQFF; DNA: TGTGCCAGCAGTGCCATGCCGCGGGGGCGCAGGAATGAGCAGTTCTTC
V: TRBV29-1; size: -; D: -; J: TRBJ2-1; CDR3: CSVEDGVSKGYEQFF; DNA: TGCAGCGTTGAAGATGGAGTCTCCAAGGGCTATGAGCAGTTCTTC
V: TRBV27; size: -; D: -; J: TRBJ1-2; CDR3: CASSSHQGAPRGGYTF; DNA: TGTGCCAGCAGTTCGCACCAGGGTGCCCCTAGGGGTGGCTACACCTTC
V: TRBV27; size: -; D: -; J: TRBJ1-2; CDR3: CASSLIRQGRNYGYTF; DNA: TGTGCCAGCAGTTTAATTCGGCAGGGACGCAACTATGGCTACACCTTC
V: TRBV10-1; size: once; D: TRBD2; J: TRBJ2-7; CDR3: CASSEETSPYEQYF; DNA: TGCGCCAGCAGTGAGGAGACTAGCCCCTACGAGCAGTACTTC
V: TRBV5-1; size: -; D: -; J: TRBJ1-2; CDR3: CASSLSGSGAYGYTF; DNA: TGCGCCAGCAGCTTGAGTGGGAGCGGGGCCTATGGCTACACCTTC
V: TRBV7-2; size: -; D: TRBD1; J: TRBJ2-7; CDR3: CASSLDRELNYEQYF; DNA: TGTGCCAGCAGCCTTGACAGGGAGCTCAACTACGAGCAGTACTTC
V: TRBV27; size: -; D: TRBD1; J: TRBJ2-3; CDR3: CASSYLTGDIDTQYF; DNA: TGTGCCAGCAGTTACCTGACAGGGGATATAGATACGCAGTATTTT
V: TRBV13; size: -; D: TRBD2; J: TRBJ2-7; CDR3: CASTDGLVRSGEQYF; DNA: TGTGCCAGCACCGATGGACTAGTGAGGTCGGGAGAGCAGTACTTC
V: TRBV19; size: -; D: -; J: TRBJ2-1; CDR3: CASSIPVGEQFF; DNA: TGTGCCAGTAGTATCCCAGTGGGTGAGCAGTTCTTC
V: TRBV27; size: -; D: TRBD1; J: TRBJ2-5; CDR3: CASSPGQGAKTQYF; DNA: TGTGCCAGCAGTCCAGGACAGGGGGCGAAGACCCAGTACTTC
V: TRBV28; size: -; D: -; J: TRBJ1-5; CDR3: CASSSPLQPQHF; DNA: TGTGCCAGCAGTTCTCCTCTACAGCCCCAGCATTTT
V: TRBV28; size: -; D: -; J: TRBJ1-4; CDR3: CASSFMGDGSNEKLFF; DNA: TGTGCCAGCAGTTTTATGGGTGACGGGAGTAATGAAAAACTGTTTTTT
V: TRBV4-2; size: once; D: -; J: TRBJ2-7; CDR3: CASSPLPRDASYEQYF; DNA: TGTGCCAGCAGCCCGTTACCCCGGGACGCCTCCTACGAGCAGTACTTC
V: TRBV18; size: -; D: TRBD2; J: TRBJ2-1; CDR3: CASSPLSGRAYNEQFF; DNA: TGTGCCAGCTCACCACTTAGCGGGAGGGCCTACAATGAGCAGTTCTTC
V: TRBV7-9; size: -; D: TRBD2; J: TRBJ2-7; CDR3: CASSLGSGRALCEQYF; DNA: TGTGCCAGCAGCTTAGGGAGCGGGAGGGCCCTCTGCGAGCAGTACTTC
V: TRBV7-6; size: -; D: -; J: TRBJ2-3; CDR3: CASSSRLGADTQYF; DNA: TGTGCCAGCAGCTCCCGTTTGGGGGCAGATACGCAGTATTTT
V: TRBV28; size: -; D: TRBD2; J: TRBJ2-7; CDR3: CASSYFASGRTNEQYF; DNA: TGTGCCAGCAGTTACTTTGCCAGCGGGAGGACCAACGAGCAGTACTTC
V: TRBV6-4; size: -; D: -; J: TRBJ2-4; CDR3: CASSDSSRGNIQYF; DNA: TGTGCCAGCAGTGACTCGAGCAGGGGAAACATTCAGTACTTC
V: TRBV20-1; size: -; D: -; J: TRBJ2-3; CDR3: CSAQDTQYF; DNA: TGCAGTGCTCAAGATACGCAGTATTTT
V: TRBV19; size: -; D: -; J: TRBJ1-5; CDR3: CASSIERYQPQHF; DNA: TGTGCCAGTAGTATAGAAAGGTACCAGCCCCAGCATTTT
V: TRBV7-2; size: -; D: -; J: TRBJ2-7; CDR3: CASSPRGGGYEQYF; DNA: TGTGCCAGCAGCCCCCGGGGAGGGGGGTACGAGCAGTACTTC
V: TRBV30; size: -; D: -; J: TRBJ2-5; CDR3: CAWRGWGQETQYF; DNA: TGTGCCTGGAGGGGGTGGGGGCAAGAGACCCAGTACTTC
V: TRBV10-3; size: -; D: -; J: TRBJ1-2; CDR3: CAISAFLRDTDFNYGYTF; DNA: TGTGCCATCAGTGCGTTTCTGCGGGACACCGACTTTAACTATGGCTACACCTTC
V: TRBV23-1; size: -; D: -; J: TRBJ2-7; CDR3: CASTDVRRYF; DNA: TGCGCCAGCACTGACGTTCGGAGGTACTTC
V: TRBV11-2; size: -; D: -; J: TRBJ2-5; CDR3: CASSLDWEETQYF; DNA: TGTGCCAGCAGCTTAGATTGGGAAGAGACCCAGTACTTC
V: TRBV30; size: -; D: -; J: TRBJ2-7; CDR3: CAWSPSRRAPYEQYF; DNA: TGTGCCTGGAGCCCCTCTCGACGCGCCCCCTACGAGCAGTACTTC
V: TRBV28; size: -; D: TRBD2; J: TRBJ2-2; CDR3: CASSKSRDYGPGELFF; DNA: TGTGCCAGCTCCAAATCTCGGGACTACGGGCCCGGGGAGCTGTTTTTT
V: TRBV29-1; size: -; D: -; J: TRBJ1-4; CDR3: CSVVARDNEKLFF; DNA: TGCAGCGTTGTTGCCAGGGATAATGAAAAACTGTTTTTT
V: TRBV11-2; size: -; D: TRBD1; J: TRBJ1-1; CDR3: CASSSTQGAAFF; DNA: TGTGCCAGCAGCTCGACACAGGGGGCAGCTTTCTTT
V: TRBV10-1; size: -; D: -; J: TRBJ1-2; CDR3: CASSESTARGYTF; DNA: TGCGCCAGCAGTGAATCGACAGCGCGCGGCTACACCTTC
V: TRBV7-2; size: -; D: -; J: TRBJ2-5; CDR3: CANTQGRQETQYF; DNA: TGTGCCAACACCCAGGGGCGCCAAGAGACCCAGTACTTC
V: TRBV9; size: -; D: -; J: TRBJ2-1; CDR3: CASSERGDEQFF; DNA: TGTGCCAGCAGCGAACGGGGCGATGAGCAGTTCTTC
V: TRBV5-1; size: -; D: TRBD1; J: TRBJ2-3; CDR3: CASSLARGRTTDTQYF; DNA: TGCGCCAGCAGCTTGGCCAGGGGGCGGACCACAGATACGCAGTATTTT
V: TRBV4-1; size: once; D: -; J: TRBJ2-1; CDR3: CASSPGSEQFF; DNA: TGCGCCAGCAGCCCTGGATCTGAGCAGTTCTTC
V: TRBV15; size: -; D: -; J: TRBJ2-7; CDR3: CATSSYKPLTGRPYEQYF; DNA: TGTGCCACCAGCAGCTATAAACCCCTAACGGGACGCCCCTACGAGCAGTACTTC
V: TRBV6-1; size: -; D: -; J: TRBJ2-1; CDR3: CASSGTRKGEQFF; DNA: TGTGCCAGCAGTGGGACGAGGAAAGGAGAGCAGTTCTTC
V: TRBV11-2; size: -; D: -; J: TRBJ2-5; CDR3: CASSLDSEQGRGETQYF; DNA: TGTGCCAGCAGCTTAGATTCGGAGCAGGGGCGCGGGGAGACCCAGTACTTC
V: TRBV28; size: -; D: TRBD1; J: TRBJ1-5; CDR3: CAGASRGRRPQHF; DNA: TGTGCCGGGGCTAGCAGGGGGCGGCGGCCCCAGCATTTT
V: TRBV28; size: -; D: -; J: TRBJ1-5; CDR3: CASSLSPQPQHF; DNA: TGTGCCAGCAGTTTATCCCCCCAGCCCCAGCATTTT
V: TRBV10-1; size: -; D: -; J: TRBJ2-1; CDR3: CASSPLKAGSYNEQFF; DNA: TGCGCCAGCAGTCCCCTTAAGGCGGGTTCCTACAATGAGCAGTTCTTC
V: TRBV5-6; size: -; D: TRBD2; J: TRBJ2-1; CDR3: CASSSRLAGGSYNEQFF; DNA: TGTGCCAGCAGCTCGAGACTAGCGGGAGGGTCCTACAATGAGCAGTTCTTC
V: TRBV28; size: -; D: -; J: TRBJ2-5; CDR3: CASSLRETQYF; DNA: TGTGCCAGCAGTTTAAGGGAGACCCAGTACTTC
V: TRBV28; size: -; D: TRBD1; J: TRBJ2-3; CDR3: CASIEGGEVGTQYF; DNA: TGTGCCAGCATAGAAGGGGGCGAGGTTGGGACGCAGTATTTT
V: TRBV14; size: -; D: -; J: TRBJ2-7; CDR3: CASSIQGYEQYF; DNA: TGTGCCAGCAGCATTCAGGGTTACGAGCAGTACTTC
V: TRBV5-6; size: once; D: -; J: TRBJ2-7; CDR3: CASSPWRASYEQYF; DNA: TGTGCCAGCAGCCCCTGGCGGGCCTCCTACGAGCAGTACTTC
V: TRBV5-6; size: -; D: -; J: TRBJ1-5; CDR3: CASSLRPSNQPQHF; DNA: TGTGCCAGCAGCTTGAGACCTAGCAATCAGCCCCAGCATTTT
V: TRBV5-1; size: once; D: TRBD1; J: TRBJ2-7; CDR3: CASSLVQGSTYEQYF; DNA: TGCGCCAGCAGCTTGGTACAGGGGAGCACCTACGAGCAGTACTTC
V: TRBV27; size: -; D: -; J: TRBJ2-7; CDR3: CASSLRTQPGYEQYF; DNA: TGTGCCAGCAGTTTACGAACACAGCCTGGCTACGAGCAGTACTTC
V: TRBV30; size: -; D: TRBD2; J: TRBJ2-3; CDR3: CALPSGRAGDTQYF; DNA: TGTGCCTTACCTAGCGGGAGGGCCGGAGATACGCAGTATTTT
V: TRBV2; size: -; D: TRBD1; J: TRBJ1-2; CDR3: CARLGAGGLSYGYTF; DNA: TGTGCCAGACTGGGGGCAGGGGGCTTGTCCTATGGCTACACCTTC
V: TRBV28; size: -; D: TRBD1; J: TRBJ1-4; CDR3: CASRRTGANEKLFF; DNA: TGTGCCAGCAGAAGGACAGGGGCTAATGAAAAACTGTTTTTT
V: TRBV7-6; size: -; D: -; J: TRBJ2-1; CDR3: CASSSLPGRYNEQFF; DNA: TGTGCCAGCAGCTCGCTCCCGGGGCGGTACAATGAGCAGTTCTTC
V: TRBV28; size: -; D: TRBD1; J: TRBJ1-6; CDR3: CASSLGQINSPLHF; DNA: TGTGCCAGCAGTCTGGGACAGATAAATTCACCCCTCCACTTT
V: TRBV6-5; size: once; D: -; J: TRBJ1-1; CDR3: CASSFQGGGVNTEAFF; DNA: TGTGCCAGCAGTTTTCAAGGGGGTGGAGTGAACACTGAAGCTTTCTTT